This TCR beta chain was documented in a study of CD8 T cells in Susac syndrome. In the study overall: Patients with Susac syndrome had blood drawn and were at that point therapy-naive, on corticosteroids, or on intravenous immunoglobulin alone.

This clonotype was counted only a few times. Recently defined diagnostic criteria classed the Susac syndrome patients as definite or probable. The germline V and J ends were trimmed by 4 bases and 7 bases, with 13 bases remaining between them. In germline, CDR1 is KGHDR, CDR2 SFDVKD. The CDR3 is 13 residues long. Random hexamers were used to reverse transcribe the RNA input (about 0.5 to 1 ug). A multiplex approach, immunoSEQ multiplex PCR, amplified TCR beta CDR3 across 54 Vbeta and 13 Jbeta. TCRdb reprocessed the immunoSEQ multiplex PCR reads with MiXCR, giving one entry per CDR3 protein. The sample shows some 96,000 distinct CDR3 sequences, over 90% of them seen only once.

The rearrangement joins TRBV24-1 to TRBJ2-7; weak D call: TRBD1 (5 bases). The sample comprised CD4+ T cells from PBMCs. The receptor was isolated from a human donor with Susac syndrome. The CDR3 bases are TGTGCCACCAGTGACAGGGCCCCGGATGAGCAGTACTTC. It translates to CATSDRAPDEQYF.